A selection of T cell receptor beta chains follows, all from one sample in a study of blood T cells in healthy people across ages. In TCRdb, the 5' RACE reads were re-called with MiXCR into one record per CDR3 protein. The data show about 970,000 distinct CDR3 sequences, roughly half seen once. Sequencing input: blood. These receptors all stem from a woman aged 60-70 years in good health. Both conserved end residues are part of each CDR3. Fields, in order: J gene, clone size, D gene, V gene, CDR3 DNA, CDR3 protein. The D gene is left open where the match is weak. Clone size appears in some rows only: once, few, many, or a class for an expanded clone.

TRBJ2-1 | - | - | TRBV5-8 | TGTGCCAGCAGCTTGGAATGGATGGAGCAGTTCTTC | CASSLEWMEQFF
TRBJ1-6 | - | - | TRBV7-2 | TGTGCCAGCAGCGGGGACGTTTCCAATTCACCCCTCCACTTT | CASSGDVSNSPLHF
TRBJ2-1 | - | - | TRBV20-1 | TGCAGTGCCGCCCGGGACAAGGGGTACAATGAGCAGTTCTTC | CSAARDKGYNEQFF
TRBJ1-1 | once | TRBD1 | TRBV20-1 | TGCAGTGCTAGCGTTTACCGACAGGGGCGGACCAATACTGAAGCTTTCTTT | CSASVYRQGRTNTEAFF
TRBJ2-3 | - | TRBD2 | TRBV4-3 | TGCGCCAGCAGCCAGGGCGGGAGGGCAGATACGCAGTATTTT | CASSQGGRADTQYF
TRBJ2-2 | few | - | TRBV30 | TGTGCCTGGAGTGTACAGCTAGCAACGAACACCGGGGAGCTGTTTTTT | CAWSVQLATNTGELFF
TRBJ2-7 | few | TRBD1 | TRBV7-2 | TGTGCCAGCAGCTCACCGGGACAGGCGACCTACGAGCAGTACTTC | CASSSPGQATYEQYF
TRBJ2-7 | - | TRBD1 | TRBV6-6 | TGTGCCAGCGTGGACAGGGTTCCCCACGAGCAGTACTTC | CASVDRVPHEQYF
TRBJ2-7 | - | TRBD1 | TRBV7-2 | TGTGCCAGCAGCCACTACAGGGGCTACGAGCAGTACTTC | CASSHYRGYEQYF
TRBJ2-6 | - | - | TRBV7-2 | TGTGCCAGCAGCCAAGAACCCTCTGGGGCCAACGTCCTGACTTTC | CASSQEPSGANVLTF
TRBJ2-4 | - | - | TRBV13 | TGTGCCAGCAGCTTAAGGACGAACAGAAACATTCAGTACTTC | CASSLRTNRNIQYF
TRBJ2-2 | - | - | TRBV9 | TGTGCCAGCAGCGTAACAGGAGGGAACACCGGGGAGCTGTTTTTT | CASSVTGGNTGELFF
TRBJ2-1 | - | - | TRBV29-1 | TGCAGCGGCCGGGACGGCACTTACAATGAGCAGTTCTTC | CSGRDGTYNEQFF
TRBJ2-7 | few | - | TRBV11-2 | TGTGCCAGCAGCTTAGTGGGCACGGCGGTGGGCTACGAGCAGTACTTC | CASSLVGTAVGYEQYF
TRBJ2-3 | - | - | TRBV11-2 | TGTGCCAGCAGCTTTCCCACGGCAGTAGGCACAGATACGCAGTATTTT | CASSFPTAVGTDTQYF
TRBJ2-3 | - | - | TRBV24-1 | TGTGCCACCAGTGACCGTCGACAGGGCACAGATACGCAGTATTTT | CATSDRRQGTDTQYF
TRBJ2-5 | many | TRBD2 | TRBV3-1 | TGTGCCAGCAGCCAAGAAGTAGTAGCGGGAGTAGTAGGGACCCAGTACTTC | CASSQEVVAGVVGTQYF
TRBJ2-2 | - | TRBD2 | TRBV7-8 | TGTGCCAGCAGCCTATGGACTAGCGGGAGTGCCGGGGAGCTGTTTTTT | CASSLWTSGSAGELFF
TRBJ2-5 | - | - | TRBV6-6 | TGTGCCAGCAGTTCGCAGTCCTTACAAGAGACCCAGTACTTC | CASSSQSLQETQYF
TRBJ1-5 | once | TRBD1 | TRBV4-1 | TGCGCCAGCAGCTCCCAGACAGGGATAAGCCAGCCCCAGCATTTT | CASSSQTGISQPQHF
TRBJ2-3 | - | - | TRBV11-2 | TGTGCCAGCAGCCCCCTTGGGAACTACCTTCACGATACGCAGTATTTT | CASSPLGNYLHDTQYF
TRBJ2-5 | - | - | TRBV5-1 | TGCGCCAGCAGCTTGTGGGCCGAAGGGGAGACCCAGTACTTC | CASSLWAEGETQYF
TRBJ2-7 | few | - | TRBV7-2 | TGTGCCAGCAGCCCCGGGGCCCGAGCCTACGAGCAGTACTTC | CASSPGARAYEQYF
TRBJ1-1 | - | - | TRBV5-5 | TGTGCCAGCAGCTTTGTAGGGAGTGGGAACACTGAAGCTTTCTTT | CASSFVGSGNTEAFF
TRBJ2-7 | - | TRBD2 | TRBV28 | TGTGCCAGCAGTTGGGTTGCATGGGCGGGAGGGCTTCCCTACGAGCAGTACTTC | CASSWVAWAGGLPYEQYF